This T cell receptor beta chain is drawn from a study of T-cell memory formation after mild COVID-19. The study's findings and limits: Among clones contracting day 15 to 85, CD4/CD8 was balanced, whereas later expanders leaned CD4+. CD4+ contracting clones lay mainly in CM and EM, CD8+ ones in EMRA.

A word on this clonotype: Its specificity is unknown.

Amplification by 5'RACE using constant-segment primers produced TCR alpha and TCR beta cDNA libraries that carried sample barcodes and UMIs. TCRdb reanalysed the 5' RACE reads using MiXCR and keeps one entry per CDR3 protein. Of approximately 54,000 distinct CDR3 sequences in the sample, around 12% are singletons; the top ten hold approximately 23%. The V and J ends lost 3 bases and 11 bases respectively, with 17 bases between them. Germline values: CDR1 SGHRS, CDR2 YFSETQ. This CDR3 comprises 13 residues. The chain recombines TRBV5-1 with TRBJ1-1; D call uncertain. The sequence was collected from a man younger than 35 who had mild COVID-19 (a few samples of this study predate the infection). Cell type and time point are not known. What was sequenced was PBMCs or a T cell subset sorted from them (not recorded which). The CDR3 DNA sequence: TGCGCCAGCAGCTCGATTTCTACACCCGAGGCTTTCTTT. Translation: CASSSISTPEAFF. The full variable domain, completed using reference TRBV5-1 and TRBJ1-1, is KAGVTQTPRYLIKTRGQQVTLSCSPISGHRSVSWYQQTPGQGLQFLFEYFSETQRNKGNFPGRFSGRQFSNSRSEMNVSTLELGDSALYLCASSSISTPEAFFGQGTRLTVV.